This entry concerns a single T cell receptor (beta chain). The authors reverse transcribed roughly 0.5 to 1 ug RNA with random hexamers. The method of amplification for TCR beta CDR3 was immunoSEQ multiplex PCR, covering 54 Vbeta and 13 Jbeta. TCRdb recomputed calls from the immunoSEQ multiplex PCR reads with MiXCR, one row per CDR3 protein. The data show about 280,000 distinct CDR3 sequences, around 84% seen once. Sequencing targeted TCR beta in T cells from blood (CD8+ and CD4+). The multiple sclerosis controls were treatment-naive patients, and their relapsing-remitting disease was stable or active. The data derive from a study of CD8 T cells in Susac syndrome. The material sequenced was CD8+ T cells from PBMCs. The receptor was derived from a human donor with multiple sclerosis.

DNA of the CDR3: TGTGCCAGTCAGCTGGAGGGTTCCTACGAGCAGTACTTC. It is translated as CASQLEGSYEQYF. The rearrangement uses TRBV27 and TRBJ2-7; tentative D call: TRBD2 (6 bases). Germline V lookup: CDR1 MNHEY, CDR2 SMNVEV (reference sequence). This CDR3 contains 13 residues. The V end lost 9 bases, the J end lost 1 base, and 13 bases lay between the germline ends.